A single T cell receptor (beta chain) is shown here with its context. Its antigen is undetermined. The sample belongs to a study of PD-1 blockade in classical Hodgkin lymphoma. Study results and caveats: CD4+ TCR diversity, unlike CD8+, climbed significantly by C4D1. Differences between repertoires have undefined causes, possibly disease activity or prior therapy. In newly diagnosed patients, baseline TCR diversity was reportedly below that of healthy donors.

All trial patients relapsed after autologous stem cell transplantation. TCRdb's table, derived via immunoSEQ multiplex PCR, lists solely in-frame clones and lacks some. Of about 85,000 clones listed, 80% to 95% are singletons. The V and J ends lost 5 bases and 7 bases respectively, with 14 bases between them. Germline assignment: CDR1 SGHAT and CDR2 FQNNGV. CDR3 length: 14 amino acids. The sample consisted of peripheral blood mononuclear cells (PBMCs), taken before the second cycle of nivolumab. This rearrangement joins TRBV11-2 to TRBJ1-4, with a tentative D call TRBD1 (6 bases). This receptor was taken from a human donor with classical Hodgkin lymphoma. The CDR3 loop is CASSVRGDGEKLFF. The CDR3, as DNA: TGTGCCAGCAGCGTAAGGGGGGATGGTGAAAAACTGTTTTTT.